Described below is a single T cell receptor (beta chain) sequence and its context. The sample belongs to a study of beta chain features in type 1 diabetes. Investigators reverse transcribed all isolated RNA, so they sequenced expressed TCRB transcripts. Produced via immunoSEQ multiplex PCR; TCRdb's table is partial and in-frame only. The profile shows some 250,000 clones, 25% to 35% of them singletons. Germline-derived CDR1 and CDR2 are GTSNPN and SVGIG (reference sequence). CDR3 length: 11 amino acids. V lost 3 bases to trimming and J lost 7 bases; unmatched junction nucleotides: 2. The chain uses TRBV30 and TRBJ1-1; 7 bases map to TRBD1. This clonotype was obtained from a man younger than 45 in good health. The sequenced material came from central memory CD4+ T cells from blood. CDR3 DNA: TGTGCCTGGAGCCAGGGGGTTGAAGCTTTCTTT. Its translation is CAWSQGVEAFF.